The 12 T cell receptor beta chains below come from one sample, sequenced in a study of long-term antiretroviral therapy in people with HIV. This was the immunoSEQ v3.0 assay at survey level. TCRdb's table, derived via immunoSEQ multiplex PCR, lists solely in-frame clones and lacks some. The sample records 12,000 or so clones, 82% being singletons. Sequencing was performed on unsorted PBMCs, taken just over 8 years after starting antiretroviral therapy. These receptor sequences come from a middle-aged man with HIV.

The chain combines TRBV27 with TRBJ2-7, with 7 bases aligning to TRBD1. V trimming: 0 bases; J trimming: 2 bases; junction bases outside the gene matches: 4. This CDR3 has 15 amino acids. Germline V CDR1 and CDR2: MNHEY, SMNVEV (reference sequence). The CDR3 bases are TGTGCCAGCAGTTTATCAGGGACAGTCCCCTACGAGCAGTACTTC. This gives the protein CASSLSGTVPYEQYF.

CDR3 amino acids: CASSYERGGPTDTQYF. Here the CDR3 DNA reads TGCGCCAGCAGCTACGAGCGGGGGGGGCCCACAGATACGCAGTATTTT. The gene calls are TRBV5-1 and TRBJ2-3; 10 nucleotides match TRBD2. This CDR3 has 16 amino acids. The V segment lost 3 bases and the J segment 2 bases; nucleotides outside the gene matches: 6. The V gene's germline CDR1 is SGHRS and CDR2 YFSETQ.

V gene TRBV6-1 combines with J gene TRBJ2-7; 7 bases align to TRBD1. The CDR3 contains 13 residues. Germline trimming cut 3 bases from V and 3 bases from J; bases unmatched to any gene: 2. Germline V gene lookup returns CDR1 MNHNS and CDR2 SASEGT. CDR3 region: CASSETGYYEQYF. For the CDR3, the DNA is TGTGCCAGCAGTGAGACAGGGTACTACGAGCAGTACTTC.

This chain connects TRBV21-1 to TRBJ2-3; the D call in the table, TRBD2, was not verified against the DNA. TRBV21-1 is labeled a pseudogene. The CDR3 runs to 17 residues. The CDR3 DNA sequence: TGTGCCAGCAGCCCGATTACCGGGACTAGCTACACAGATACGCAGTATTTT. Amino acid sequence: CASSPITGTSYTDTQYF.

This chain connects TRBV11-3 to TRBJ1-5; no definite D call. The CDR3 runs to 13 residues. The ends were cut back, 1 base at V and 4 bases at J, with 5 bases in the middle. From germline, CDR1 is SGHNT and CDR2 YENEEA. The CDR3 bases are TGTGCCAGCAGCTTAGGCCGTAATCAGCCCCAGCATTTT. Protein product: CASSLGRNQPQHF.

This rearrangement joins TRBV5-6 to TRBJ1-2; TRBD1 might be the D (5 bases). This CDR3 region has 14 residues. V shed 0 bases and J shed 5 bases, with 11 bases lying between them. Germline loops: CDR1 SGHDT, CDR2 YYEEEE. The CDR3 region is CASSLEGTEYGYTF. The CDR3 region has the DNA TGTGCCAGCAGCTTGGAAGGGACGGAGTATGGCTACACCTTC.

The chain combines TRBV6-1 with TRBJ1-2, with D uncertain. V shed 11 bases and J shed 5 bases, with 21 bases lying between them. Germline loops: CDR1 MNHNS, CDR2 SASEGT. This CDR3 has 14 residues. The CDR3, as DNA: TGTGCCGTCAAGGAGCCCGTAACGGTATATGGCTACACCTTC. Protein product: CAVKEPVTVYGYTF.

The rearrangement joins TRBV27 to TRBJ2-5; 8 positions match TRBD2. This CDR3 is 13 amino acids long. Per germline, CDR1 MNHEY and CDR2 SMNVEV (reference sequence). The J segment lost 5 bases and the V segment lost 5 bases, leaving 4 bases of the junction unmatched. The CDR3 nucleotides read TGTGCCAGCAGTGGCGGGGGGCGGGAGACCCAGTACTTC. It codes for CASSGGGRETQYF.

The J gene is TRBJ2-7, the V gene TRBV5-1; 9 bases are a match to TRBD2. CDR3 length: 15 amino acids. Germline loops: CDR1 SGHRS, CDR2 YFSETQ. Trimming cost V 3 bases and J 3 bases; bases outside gene matches: 7. DNA for the CDR3: TGCGCCAGCAGCTCCTATAGCGGGGGCTACTACGAGCAGTACTTC. This gives the protein CASSSYSGGYYEQYF.

The CDR3, as DNA: TGCGCCAGCAGCCCCGGGACAGGGACTCCCGGCTACACCTTC. Translation gives CASSPGTGTPGYTF. The chain combines TRBV5-1 with TRBJ1-2; 9 bases match TRBD1. With 4 bases clipped from V and 8 bases from J, the junction kept 9 bases outside the gene matches. Per germline, CDR1 SGHRS and CDR2 YFSETQ. The CDR3 runs to 14 residues.

The chain has TRBV2 and TRBJ2-1, with unresolved D. The CDR3 consists of 15 residues. The V gene lost 6 bases and the J gene lost 3 bases, with 15 bases spanning the gap. The V gene's germline CDR1 is SNHLY and CDR2 FYNNEI. CDR3 loop: CASSAWRGDYNEQFF. The CDR3 DNA follows: TGTGCCAGCAGCGCTTGGCGCGGAGACTACAATGAGCAGTTCTTC.

To note about this clone: The junction shows a germline mismatch at one end, possibly a read error. The V gene is TRBV28, the J gene TRBJ2-7; unclear D gene. The CDR3 is 14 amino acids. Germline CDR1 is MDHEN and CDR2 is SYDVKM. The CDR3 DNA reads TGTGCCAGCAGTCGGGCCATCAGCTCCTACGAGCGGTACTTC. Protein product: CASSRAISSYERYF.